This entry is about one T cell receptor (beta chain). V lost 1 base, J lost 0 bases, and 5 bases stayed unmatched. CDR1 SGHTA and CDR2 FQGTGA come from the germline V gene. The CDR3 is 16 residues long. Methods used by the authors: From reference gene primer amplification, estimates of nucleated cell counts were derived. Using immunoSEQ multiplex PCR, the repertoire was profiled, and TCRdb retains in-frame clones only, with some absent. The V and J calls and clone size come from that table; D and trimming were worked out from the DNA. The table has 150,000 to 200,000 clones, approximately 90% seen once; the top ten hold roughly an eighth. These data belong to a study of blood T cell repertoires in COVID-19. Overall study: Some COVID-19 samples were acute and others convalescent; all came from the United States, Italy and Spain. In each case, the material was cDNA or gDNA derived from T cells, B-cell-depleted T cells, or PBMCs.

The origin of this receptor is a woman between 65 and 79 years old with COVID-19, enrolled during active disease. This chain links TRBV7-3 with TRBJ1-1; 7 bases align to TRBD1. Sample: peripheral blood. CDR3 DNA: TGTGCCAGCAGCTTAATGGCCGGACAGGTGAACACTGAAGCTTTCTTT. It is translated as CASSLMAGQVNTEAFF. Combining the CDR3 with reference TRBV7-3 and TRBJ1-1 gives the whole variable domain GAGVSQTPSNKVTEKGKYVELRCDPISGHTALYWYRQSLGQGPEFLIYFQGTGAADDSGLPNDRFFAVRPEGSVSTLKIQRTERGDSAVYLCASSLMAGQVNTEAFFGQGTRLTVV.